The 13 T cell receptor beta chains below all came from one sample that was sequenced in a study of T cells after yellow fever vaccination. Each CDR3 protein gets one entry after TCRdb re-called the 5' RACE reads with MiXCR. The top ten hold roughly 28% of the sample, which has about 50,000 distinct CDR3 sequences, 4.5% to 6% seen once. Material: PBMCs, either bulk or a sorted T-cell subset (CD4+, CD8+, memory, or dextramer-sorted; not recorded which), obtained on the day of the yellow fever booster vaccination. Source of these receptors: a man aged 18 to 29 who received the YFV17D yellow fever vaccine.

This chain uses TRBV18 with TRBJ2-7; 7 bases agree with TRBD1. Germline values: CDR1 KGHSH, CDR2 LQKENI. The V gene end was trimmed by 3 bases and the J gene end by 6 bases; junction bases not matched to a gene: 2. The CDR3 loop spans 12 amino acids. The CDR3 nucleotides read TGTGCCAGCTCACCCTCAGGGGGCGAGCAGTACGTC. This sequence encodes CASSPSGGEQYV.

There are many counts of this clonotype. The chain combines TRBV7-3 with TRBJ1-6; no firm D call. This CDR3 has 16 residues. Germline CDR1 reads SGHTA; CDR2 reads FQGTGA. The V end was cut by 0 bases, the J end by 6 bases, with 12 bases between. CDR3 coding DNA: TGTGCCAGCAGCTTAACAGGAGGGTCGGCTAATTCACCCCTCCACTTT. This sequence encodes CASSLTGGSANSPLHF.

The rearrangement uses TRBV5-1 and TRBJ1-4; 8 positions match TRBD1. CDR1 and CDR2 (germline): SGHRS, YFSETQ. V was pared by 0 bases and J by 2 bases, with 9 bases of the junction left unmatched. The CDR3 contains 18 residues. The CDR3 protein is CASSLGPGGEGTNEKLFF. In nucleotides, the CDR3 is TGCGCCAGCAGCTTGGGTCCAGGGGGCGAGGGCACTAATGAAAAACTGTTTTTT.

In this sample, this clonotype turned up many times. DNA for the CDR3: TGTGCCAGCAGATCGGGACGGGGGGTGTACAATGAGCAGTTCTTC. Encoded protein: CASRSGRGVYNEQFF. The chain couples TRBV4-2 to TRBJ2-1; TRBD2 aligns across 7 bases. The CDR3 runs to 15 residues. Germline assignment: CDR1 LGHNA and CDR2 YNFKEQ. V shed 6 bases and J 4 bases; nucleotides not matched to a gene: 9.

CDR3 DNA sequence: TGTGCCAGTAGTATAGGGGCCTTAGCCACCGGGGAGCTGTTTTTT. Its protein product is CASSIGALATGELFF. This chain links TRBV19 with TRBJ2-2, with no clear D. CDR1 and CDR2 (germline): LNHDA, SQIVND (reference sequence). The germline V and J ends were trimmed by 1 base and 4 bases, with 10 bases remaining between them. The CDR3 spans 15 residues. Drawing the rest from reference TRBV19 and TRBJ2-2, the complete variable domain is DGGITQSPKYLFRKEGQNVTLSCEQNLNHDAMYWYRQDPGQGLRLIYYSQIVNDFQKGDIAEGYSVSREKKESFPLTVTSAQKNPTAFYLCASSIGALATGELFFGEGSRLTVL.

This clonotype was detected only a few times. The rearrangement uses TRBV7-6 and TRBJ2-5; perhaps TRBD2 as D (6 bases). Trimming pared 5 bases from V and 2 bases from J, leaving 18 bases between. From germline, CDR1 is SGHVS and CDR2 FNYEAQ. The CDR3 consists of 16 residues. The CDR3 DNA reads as TGTGCCAGCAGCCCATGGGCGGGGTCCCGACAAGAGACCCAGTACTTC. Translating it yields CASSPWAGSRQETQYF.

In DNA form, the CDR3 reads TGTGCCAGCAGTTACTCGCAGGGAGGGCAGCCCCAGCATTTT. Amino acids: CASSYSQGGQPQHF. This rearrangement joins TRBV6-5 to TRBJ1-5; D is perhaps TRBD1 (5 bases). This CDR3 has 14 residues. Between the trimmed V and J ends, which lost 0 bases and 7 bases, there was a span of 10 bases. CDR1 is MNHEY, CDR2 SVGAGI, per germline.

The CDR3, as DNA: TGTGCCAGCTCCGCCGGGACACAGAACACTGAAGCTTTCTTT. This encodes CASSAGTQNTEAFF. The rearrangement uses TRBV18 and TRBJ1-1; a weak D match, TRBD1 (6 bases). The germline V and J ends were trimmed by 6 bases and 1 base, with 12 bases remaining between them. Germline CDR1 is KGHSH and CDR2 is LQKENI. This CDR3 has 14 amino acids.

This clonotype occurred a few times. DNA for the CDR3: TGTGCCAGCAGCTTATCCGGGGGGGGCTGGGATACGCAGTATTTT. This gives the protein CASSLSGGGWDTQYF. The genes are TRBV7-3 and TRBJ2-3; 8 bases agree with TRBD2. The V segment lost 2 bases and the J segment 6 bases; nucleotides outside the gene matches: 7. Per germline, CDR1 SGHTA and CDR2 FQGTGA. The CDR3 has 15 amino acids.

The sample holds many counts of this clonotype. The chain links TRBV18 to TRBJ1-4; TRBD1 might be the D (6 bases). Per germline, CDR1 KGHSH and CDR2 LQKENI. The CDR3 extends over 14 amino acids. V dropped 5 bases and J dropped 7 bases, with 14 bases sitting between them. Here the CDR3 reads CASSYARGIEKLFF. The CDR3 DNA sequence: TGTGCCAGCTCATACGCCAGGGGCATTGAAAAACTGTTTTTT. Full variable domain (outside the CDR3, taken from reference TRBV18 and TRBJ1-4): NAGVMQNPRHLVRRRGQEARLRCSPMKGHSHVYWYRQLPEEGLKFMVYLQKENIIDESGMPKERFSAEFPKEGPSILRIQQVVRGDSAAYFCASSYARGIEKLFFGSGTQLSVL.

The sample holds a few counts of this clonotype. The CDR3 DNA sequence: TGTGCCAGCAGCTTGGCAGGGGACGAAAAACTGTTTTTT. Translation gives CASSLAGDEKLFF. This sequence joins TRBV5-5 and TRBJ1-4; tentatively, D is TRBD1 (6 bases). The V and J ends lost 0 bases and 8 bases respectively, with 8 bases between them. Germline-derived CDR1 and CDR2 are SGHKS and YYEKEE (reference sequence). This CDR3 has 13 amino acids.

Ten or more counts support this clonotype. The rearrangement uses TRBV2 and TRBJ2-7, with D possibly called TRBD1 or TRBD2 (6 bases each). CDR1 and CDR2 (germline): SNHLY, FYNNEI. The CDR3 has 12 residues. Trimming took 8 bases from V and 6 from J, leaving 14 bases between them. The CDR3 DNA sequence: TGTGCCAGCGGACCTGGGGGGCTCGAGCAGTACGTC. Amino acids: CASGPGGLEQYV.

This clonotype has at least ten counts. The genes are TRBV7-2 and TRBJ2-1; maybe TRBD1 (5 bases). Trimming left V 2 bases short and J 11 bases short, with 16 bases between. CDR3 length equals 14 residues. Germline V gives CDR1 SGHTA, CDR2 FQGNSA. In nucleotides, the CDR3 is TGTGCCAGCAGCTTATCCCCCCCCCAGGGTCAGCAGTTCTTC. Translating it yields CASSLSPPQGQQFF.